The 17 T cell receptor beta chains below come from one sample, sequenced in a study of blood T cells in healthy people across ages. It was with a sample-barcoded 5' primer and a J-beta primer mix that a second PCR of roughly 7 to 12 cycles was run. Each CDR3 protein is one row after TCRdb ran MiXCR on the 5' RACE reads. The data show over 1.5 million distinct CDR3 sequences, around half seen once. The specimen was blood. These receptors came from a middle-aged woman in good health.

The gene calls are TRBV9 and TRBJ2-2; D assignment may be TRBD1 or TRBD2 (5 bases each). Germline lookup yields CDR1 SGDLS and CDR2 YYNGEE. V lost 3 bases and J 5 bases, leaving 17 bases between the germline ends. This CDR3 is 16 amino acids long. CDR3 sequence (DNA): TGTGCCAGCAGCGCCCCCGTGGGGGTGGGGACCGGGGAGCTGTTTTTT. It yields the protein CASSAPVGVGTGELFF.

Worth noting for this clonotype: Because the CDR3's place on the DNA is in doubt, the DNA is left out and the CDR3 is given as listed by TCRdb. The chain is built from TRBV25-1 and TRBJ2-5; TRBD1 is the table's D call and was not checked against the DNA. Germline loops: CDR1 MGHDK, CDR2 SYGVNS. The CDR3 comprises 15 residues, both ends counted. CDR3 loop: CASSISTGFLETQYF.

V usage is TRBV25-1 and J usage is TRBJ2-4; a weak D match, TRBD2 (6 bases). This CDR3 spans 14 amino acids. Between the trimmed V and J ends, which lost 2 bases and 2 bases, there was a span of 7 bases. CDR1 and CDR2 from the germline V gene are MGHDK and SYGVNS. The CDR3 spells CASSEGGSKNIQYF. CDR3 nucleotides: TGTGCCAGCAGTGAAGGGGGGTCCAAAAACATTCAGTACTTC.

Only a few counts were recorded for this clonotype. The rearrangement links TRBV5-1 to TRBJ2-5; D perhaps matches TRBD2 (5 bases). The ends were cut back, 4 bases at V and 5 bases at J, with 15 bases in the middle. CDR3 length equals 14 residues. From germline, CDR1 is SGHRS and CDR2 YFSETQ. In DNA form, the CDR3 reads TGCGCCAGCAGCGTTCCGGGGTCAATGGAGACCCAGTACTTC. Its translation is CASSVPGSMETQYF.

This clonotype has a handful of counts. The gene calls are TRBV12-3 or TRBV12-4 and TRBJ2-1; D remains unclear. V dropped 6 bases and J dropped 9 bases, with 15 bases sitting between them. The CDR3 covers 13 residues. CDR3 nucleotides: TGTGCCAGCAGGGAGACATTTTTGGGTGAGCAGTTCTTC. Translated: CASRETFLGEQFF.

This clonotype was counted once. The rearrangement links TRBV4-3 to TRBJ1-2; 7 nucleotides line up with TRBD1. Germline V gives CDR1 LGHNA, CDR2 YSLEER. V was clipped by 5 bases and J by 7 bases; unmatched bases: 16. CDR3 length: 16 amino acids. CDR3 amino acids: CASSEVGRQGRGGYTF. For the CDR3, the DNA is TGCGCCAGCAGCGAGGTTGGGCGACAGGGCCGGGGTGGCTACACCTTC.

This clonotype was observed a handful of times. The chain links TRBV6-1 to TRBJ1-2; D gene unclear. With 6 bases removed from V and 0 bases from J, the gap between germline ends came to 11 bases. This CDR3 has 14 amino acids. Germline V gives CDR1 MNHNS, CDR2 SASEGT. For the CDR3, the DNA is TGTGCCAGCAGCGCAGCAAGTACTAACTATGGCTACACCTTC. It encodes CASSAASTNYGYTF.

In its sample, this clonotype was seen once. This rearrangement joins TRBV9 to TRBJ1-2; 12 nucleotides agree with TRBD1. The V segment lost 0 bases and the J segment 8 bases; nucleotides outside the gene matches: 2. The CDR3 consists of 14 residues. Germline V gene data show CDR1 as SGDLS and CDR2 as YYNGEE. CDR3 sequence (DNA): TGTGCCAGCAGCGTAGGGGGGACAGGGGGCGGCTACACCTTC. It translates to CASSVGGTGGGYTF.

This chain connects TRBV20-1 to TRBJ2-7; 7 bases align to TRBD2. V dropped 7 bases and J dropped 6; count of bases not matched to a gene: 12. The CDR3 covers 13 residues. Germline V CDR1 and CDR2: DFQATT, SNEGSKA (reference sequence). DNA for the CDR3: TGCAGTGGGGGTGCGGGGGAACCCCTCGAGCAGTACTTC. Translated: CSGGAGEPLEQYF.

This clonotype has at least ten counts. The rearrangement uses TRBV4-3 and TRBJ2-1; D remains ambiguous. CDR1 is LGHNA, CDR2 YSLEER, per germline. The CDR3 loop spans 15 amino acids. V dropped 0 bases and J dropped 4 bases, with 10 bases sitting between them. The CDR3 nucleotides are TGCGCCAGCAGCCAAGAGCCCCGGCATTACAATGAGCAGTTCTTC. It codes for CASSQEPRHYNEQFF.

The CDR3, as DNA: TGTGCCAGCAGTGTCGGAGGGCTGGGAGATTATAGCAATCAGCCCCAGCATTTT. Translating gives CASSVGGLGDYSNQPQHF. This rearrangement joins TRBV2 to TRBJ1-5; D is ambiguous. CDR3 length: 18 amino acids. The V and J ends lost 4 bases and 0 bases respectively, with 19 bases between them. Germline V gives CDR1 SNHLY, CDR2 FYNNEI. Drawing the rest from reference TRBV2 and TRBJ1-5, the complete variable domain is EPEVTQTPSHQVTQMGQEVILRCVPISNHLYFYWYRQILGQKVEFLVSFYNNEISEKSEIFDDQFSVERPDGSNFTLKIRSTKLEDSAMYFCASSVGGLGDYSNQPQHFGDGTRLSIL.

This chain connects TRBV2 to TRBJ2-1; possible D gene TRBD2, 6 bases. V was shortened by 8 bases and J by 0 bases, with 14 bases between the two germline ends. Germline loops: CDR1 SNHLY, CDR2 FYNNEI. The CDR3 is made up of 15 amino acids. CDR3 sequence (DNA): TGTGCCAGCGGATCCCGGGGGAGCTCCTACAATGAGCAGTTCTTC. Encoded protein: CASGSRGSSYNEQFF.

This clonotype was observed once. The chain couples TRBV18 to TRBJ2-6; 7 positions match TRBD2. This CDR3 comprises 16 residues. Germline CDR1 and CDR2: KGHSH and LQKENI. The trim removed 1 base at V and 2 bases at J, leaving 2 bases unmatched. The CDR3 sequence: CASSPRLAPGANVLTF. CDR3 in DNA: TGTGCCAGCTCACCACGACTAGCCCCTGGGGCCAACGTCCTGACTTTC.

V gene TRBV6-5 combines with J gene TRBJ1-4; 7 positions match TRBD1. With 6 bases clipped from V and 8 bases from J, the junction kept 15 bases outside the gene matches. From germline, CDR1 is MNHEY and CDR2 SVGAGI. The CDR3 is 16 amino acids. DNA of the CDR3: TGTGCCAGCAGGGGGGAATCAGGGGGAGCGTTCGAAAAACTGTTTTTT. Its protein product is CASRGESGGAFEKLFF.

This chain links TRBV18 with TRBJ2-7; D is unresolved. The CDR3 extends over 15 amino acids. The germline V gene has CDR1 KGHSH and CDR2 LQKENI. Trimming removed 6 bases from V and 2 bases from J, with 17 bases in between. CDR3 nucleotide sequence: TGTGCCAGCTCCCCAACGACGGCAGGCGCCTACGAGCAGTACTTC. It codes for CASSPTTAGAYEQYF.

The genes are TRBV6-6 and TRBJ2-1; the D gene is possibly TRBD1 (6 bases). Judging by the DNA end, TRBJ2-7 fits better; the J call may be wrong. Germline CDR1 is MNHNY and CDR2 is SVGAGI (reference sequence). The CDR3 is 12 amino acids. The CDR3 sequence: CASRTGDNEQYF. The CDR3 nucleotides read TGTGCCAGCAGGACTGGGGACAATGAGCAGTACTTC.

V gene TRBV19 combines with J gene TRBJ1-5, with 8 bases lining up with TRBD1. The CDR3 sequence is 15 residues long. CDR1 is LNHDA, CDR2 SQIVND, per germline (reference sequence). J was trimmed by 2 bases and V by 6 bases; bases with no gene match: 6. CDR3 amino acids: CASRGQVHGNQPQHF. The CDR3 region has the DNA TGTGCCAGTAGGGGACAGGTACACGGCAATCAGCCCCAGCATTTT.